A selection of T cell receptor beta chains follows, all from one sample in a study of identifying expanded T cells in peripheral blood. Measured with immunoSEQ multiplex PCR; TCRdb has only the in-frame clones, and not every one. The table has under 150,000 clones, roughly 80% seen once. Sequencing was performed on blood. Source of these receptors: a person aged 18 to 70 in good health. The CDR3 runs from the conserved cysteine through the conserved F or W. Fields, in order: CDR3 protein, CDR3 DNA, clone size, J gene, D gene, V gene. The D gene is left open where the match is weak. Not every row has a clone size; where given, it reads once, few, many or a size class.

CDR3 protein: CASSQVPGGTGDHEQYF
CDR3 DNA: TGCGCCAGCAGCCAAGTCCCAGGTGGGACAGGGGATCACGAGCAGTACTTC
clone size: .
J gene: TRBJ2-7
D gene: TRBD1
V gene: TRBV4-1

CDR3 protein: CASSRRGGQPQHF
CDR3 DNA: TGTGCCAGCAGTCGACGTGGGGGCCAGCCCCAGCATTTT
clone size: .
J gene: TRBJ1-5
D gene: .
V gene: TRBV6-1

CDR3 protein: CASSAVRGYQETQYF
CDR3 DNA: TGTGCCAGCAGTGCAGTCCGGGGGTACCAAGAGACCCAGTACTTC
clone size: once
J gene: TRBJ2-5
D gene: .
V gene: TRBV2

CDR3 protein: CACDRTRGYGYTF
CDR3 DNA: TGTGCCTGTGACCGAACTAGAGGGTATGGCTACACCTTC
clone size: .
J gene: TRBJ1-2
D gene: .
V gene: TRBV30

CDR3 protein: CASSQQQRNTEAFF
CDR3 DNA: TGCGCCAGCAGCCAACAACAGAGGAACACTGAAGCTTTCTTT
clone size: .
J gene: TRBJ1-1
D gene: .
V gene: TRBV4-3

CDR3 protein: CAWSGGMNTEAFF
CDR3 DNA: TGTGCCTGGAGTGGGGGCATGAACACTGAAGCTTTCTTT
clone size: .
J gene: TRBJ1-1
D gene: .
V gene: TRBV30

CDR3 protein: CASSGMDRGYQPQHF
CDR3 DNA: TGTGCCAGCAGTGGGATGGACAGGGGGTATCAGCCCCAGCATTTT
clone size: .
J gene: TRBJ1-5
D gene: TRBD1
V gene: TRBV6-1

CDR3 protein: CASSIGLAEGEKLFF
CDR3 DNA: TGTGCCAGTAGTATAGGTTTGGCAGAGGGGGAAAAACTGTTTTTT
clone size: .
J gene: TRBJ1-4
D gene: .
V gene: TRBV19

CDR3 protein: CASSAATGGQETQYF
CDR3 DNA: TGTGCCAGCAGTGCTGCCACAGGGGGCCAAGAGACCCAGTACTTC
clone size: .
J gene: TRBJ2-5
D gene: TRBD1
V gene: TRBV6-1

CDR3 protein: CASSDTDTQYF
CDR3 DNA: TGTGCCAGCAGCGACACAGATACGCAGTATTTT
clone size: .
J gene: TRBJ2-3
D gene: .
V gene: TRBV7-9

CDR3 protein: CATKTGGGEQYF
CDR3 DNA: TGTGCCACCAAGACAGGGGGGGGAGAGCAGTACTTC
clone size: once
J gene: TRBJ2-7
D gene: TRBD1
V gene: TRBV27

CDR3 protein: CASSPDRGGYEQYF
CDR3 DNA: TGTGCCAGCAGTCCAGACAGGGGTGGGTACGAGCAGTACTTC
clone size: once
J gene: TRBJ2-7
D gene: TRBD1
V gene: TRBV27

CDR3 protein: CASSPRGKLAEAFF
CDR3 DNA: TGTGCCAGCAGCCCCAGGGGGAAGTTGGCTGAAGCTTTCTTT
clone size: .
J gene: TRBJ1-1
D gene: TRBD1
V gene: TRBV11-3

CDR3 protein: CATLDRGTEAFF
CDR3 DNA: TGTGCCACCTTGGACAGGGGCACTGAAGCTTTCTTT
clone size: once
J gene: TRBJ1-1
D gene: TRBD1
V gene: TRBV27

CDR3 protein: CSVGGTRGDTQYF
CDR3 DNA: TGCAGCGTTGGGGGGACTAGAGGTGATACGCAGTATTTT
clone size: .
J gene: TRBJ2-3
D gene: TRBD2
V gene: TRBV29-1

CDR3 protein: CASSLGPQGNIQYF
CDR3 DNA: TGTGCCAGCAGCTTAGGACCCCAGGGCAACATTCAGTACTTC
clone size: .
J gene: TRBJ2-4
D gene: .
V gene: TRBV13

CDR3 protein: CASSQEESGTTNEKLFF
CDR3 DNA: TGTGCCAGCAGCCAAGAGGAGTCAGGAACAACTAATGAAAAACTGTTTTTT
clone size: .
J gene: TRBJ1-4
D gene: .
V gene: TRBV4-2

CDR3 protein: CASSIRWRKWGTEKLFF
CDR3 DNA: TGTGCCAGCAGCATACGATGGAGGAAGTGGGGGACTGAAAAACTGTTTTTT
clone size: .
J gene: TRBJ1-4
D gene: .
V gene: TRBV9